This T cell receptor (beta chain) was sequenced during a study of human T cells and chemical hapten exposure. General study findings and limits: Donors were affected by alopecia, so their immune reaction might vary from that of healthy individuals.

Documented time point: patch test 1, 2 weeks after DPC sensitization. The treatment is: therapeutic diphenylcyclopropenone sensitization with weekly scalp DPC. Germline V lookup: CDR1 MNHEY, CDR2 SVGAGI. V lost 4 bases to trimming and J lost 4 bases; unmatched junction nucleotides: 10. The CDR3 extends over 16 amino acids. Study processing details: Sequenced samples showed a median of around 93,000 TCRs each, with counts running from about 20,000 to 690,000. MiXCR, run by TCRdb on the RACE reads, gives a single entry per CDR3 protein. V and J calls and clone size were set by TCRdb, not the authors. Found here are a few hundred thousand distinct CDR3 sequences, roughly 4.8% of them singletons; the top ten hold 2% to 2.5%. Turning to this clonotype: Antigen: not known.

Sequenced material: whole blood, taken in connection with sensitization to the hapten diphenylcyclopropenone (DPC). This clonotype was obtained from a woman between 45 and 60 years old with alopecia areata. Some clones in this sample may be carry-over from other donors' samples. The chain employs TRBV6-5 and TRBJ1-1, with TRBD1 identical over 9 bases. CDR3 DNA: TGTGCCAGCAGTTCTCTGGGACAGGGCAAAGCCACTGAAGCTTTCTTT. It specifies CASSSLGQGKATEAFF.